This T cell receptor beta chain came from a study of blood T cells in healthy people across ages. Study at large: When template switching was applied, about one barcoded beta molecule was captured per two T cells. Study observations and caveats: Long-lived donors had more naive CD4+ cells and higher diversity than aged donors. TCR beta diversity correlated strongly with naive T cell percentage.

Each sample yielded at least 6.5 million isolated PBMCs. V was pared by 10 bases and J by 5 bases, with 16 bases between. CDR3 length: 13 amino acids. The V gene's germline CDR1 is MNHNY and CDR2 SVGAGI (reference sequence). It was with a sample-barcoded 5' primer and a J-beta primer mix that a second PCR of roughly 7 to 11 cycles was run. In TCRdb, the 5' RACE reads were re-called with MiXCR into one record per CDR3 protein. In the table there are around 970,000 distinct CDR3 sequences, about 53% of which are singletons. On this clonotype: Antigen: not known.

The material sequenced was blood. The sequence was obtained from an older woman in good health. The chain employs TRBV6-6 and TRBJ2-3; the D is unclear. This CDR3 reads CATLGRVGDTQYF. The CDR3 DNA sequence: TGTGCCACCCTGGGTAGGGTCGGAGATACGCAGTATTTT.